This T cell receptor (beta chain) is from a study of beta chain features in type 1 diabetes. The study, taken as a whole, reports: The study found moderately but significantly shorter TCRB CDR3s in all four CD4+ subsets of Type 1 diabetes patients.

CDR1 and CDR2 from the germline V gene are ENHRY and SYGVKD. The V gene lost 10 bases and the J gene lost 9 bases, with 16 bases spanning the gap. CDR3 length: 13 residues. Investigators reverse transcribed all isolated RNA, so they sequenced expressed TCRB transcripts. Libraries were prepared by immunoSEQ multiplex PCR; TCRdb keeps only in-frame clonotypes and omits some of them. The sample consists of more than 350,000 clones, around 10% of them appearing once. Purity of each sorted population was above 95%. Details on this clone: The antigen is unknown.

The receptor comes from a woman under 30 in good health. Source material: naive CD4+ T cells from blood. The chain joins TRBV10-3 to TRBJ1-6; D is possibly TRBD1 (5 bases). This chain's CDR3 is CATQRGGFSPLHF. The CDR3, as DNA: TGTGCCACCCAACGGGGGGGGTTTTCACCCCTCCACTTT.